The rows below give T cell receptor beta chains drawn from one sample of a study of blood T cell repertoires in COVID-19. Libraries were prepared by immunoSEQ multiplex PCR; TCRdb keeps only in-frame clonotypes and omits some of them. The sample contains approximately 200,000 clones, about 81% of which appear only once. The sequenced sample consisted of peripheral blood. The receptors were sampled from a woman older than 75 with COVID-19, enrolled during active disease. Each CDR3 is given without its conserved first and last residue.

TRBV12-3/TRBV12-4 ASSLAGGEKLF
TRBV7-9 ASSFGQGTNNEQF
TRBV7-2 ASRERVGETQY
TRBV12-3/TRBV12-4 ASSLSQGNPLH
TRBV18 ASSPGQSNYGYT
TRBV28 ASTGLGVINEQF
TRBV19 ASSSPTGGPNSPLH
TRBV6-2/TRBV6-3 ASSYGTGTEQY
TRBV10-3 AISESGSRRGTEAF
TRBV11-2 ASSLHQRVRTNTEAF
TRBV27 ASSTIDRNEQF
TRBV18 ASSPGQGTGELF
TRBV6-6 ASSIQGFNEQY
TRBV10-3 AISEAAGRNSPLH
TRBV19 ASSRAGGGYSNQPQH
TRBV10-3 ASRTGINEAF